These T cell receptor beta chains were read from a single sample in a study of identical twins. Each CDR3 protein gets one entry after TCRdb re-called the 5' RACE reads with MiXCR. Of about 730,000 distinct CDR3 sequences listed, 21% were seen once; the top ten hold roughly 4.3%. The sample also formed part of further work on T cells expressing NK-cell markers.

Sequencing was done on a sample of PBMCs. These receptors were collected from a woman between 18 and 29 years old in good health. CDR3s include the opening cysteine and the closing phenylalanine or tryptophan. D genes are given only for firm matches. Size is stated for part of the rows, as once, few or many counts, or as a class when the clone is expanded.

d_gene	v_gene	j_gene	abundance	CDR3aa	CDR3nt
TRBD1	TRBV13	TRBJ2-7	NA	CASNHIGDRPYEQYF	TGTGCCAGCAACCACATCGGGGACAGACCCTACGAGCAGTACTTC
NA	TRBV9	TRBJ2-3	once	CASSRDLITDTQYF	TGTGCCAGCAGCCGGGACTTGATCACAGATACGCAGTATTTT
TRBD2	TRBV30	TRBJ2-3	NA	CAWQGAGGITDTQYF	TGTGCCTGGCAGGGTGCGGGAGGGATCACAGATACGCAGTATTTT
TRBD2	TRBV12-3/TRBV12-4	TRBJ2-1	many	CASSLSPWGGNEQFF	TGTGCCAGCAGTTTATCCCCCTGGGGGGGCAATGAGCAGTTCTTC
NA	TRBV12-3/TRBV12-4	TRBJ2-5	NA	CASLMDVLGTQYF	TGTGCCAGCTTAATGGACGTACTAGGGACCCAGTACTTC
NA	TRBV4-3	TRBJ2-3	NA	CASSLRPPLDTQYF	TGCGCCAGCAGCCTAAGGCCCCCCCTGGATACGCAGTATTTT
TRBD2	TRBV18	TRBJ2-3	NA	CASSPYRAGASTDTQYF	TGTGCCAGCTCGCCCTACCGAGCGGGGGCTAGCACAGATACGCAGTATTTT
TRBD1	TRBV18	TRBJ2-1	many	CASSSYKPGQINNEQFF	TGTGCCAGCTCATCCTACAAGCCGGGACAGATCAACAATGAGCAGTTCTTC
NA	TRBV6-5	TRBJ2-2	NA	CASSWESGSGELFF	TGTGCCAGCAGTTGGGAAAGCGGGTCCGGGGAGCTGTTTTTT
NA	TRBV21-1	TRBJ2-1	NA	CASSTGLGPSGNEQFF	TGTGCCAGCAGCACGGGCCTAGGACCCAGTGGCAATGAGCAGTTCTTC
NA	TRBV20-1	TRBJ2-4	few	CSASPTGRETKNIQYF	TGCAGTGCTAGTCCCACAGGGAGGGAGACCAAAAACATTCAGTACTTC
TRBD2	TRBV11-2	TRBJ2-1	few	CASSVLAVYNEQFF	TGTGCCAGCAGCGTACTAGCGGTCTACAATGAGCAGTTCTTC
NA	TRBV10-3	TRBJ2-5	NA	CAISVRGGETQYF	TGTGCCATCAGTGTTAGGGGCGGGGAGACCCAGTACTTC
NA	TRBV29-1	TRBJ2-1	NA	CSLREYNEQFF	TGCAGTCTCAGGGAATACAATGAGCAGTTCTTC
NA	TRBV21-1	TRBJ2-3	NA	CASSKTRRGTDTQYF	TGTGCCAGCAGCAAAACGCGTCGGGGCACAGATACGCAGTATTTT
NA	TRBV9	TRBJ2-1	many	CASSVVPANEQFF	TGTGCCAGCAGCGTAGTACCAGCAAATGAGCAGTTCTTC
TRBD1	TRBV20-1	TRBJ1-5	few	CSAQKVDRVKQPQHF	TGCAGTGCCCAGAAGGTGGACAGGGTCAAGCAGCCCCAGCATTTT
TRBD1	TRBV29-1	TRBJ2-1	few	CSVEPSRGQNNEQFF	TGCAGCGTTGAGCCAAGCAGGGGGCAAAACAATGAGCAGTTCTTC
NA	TRBV29-1	TRBJ1-1	few	CSAKGGGTEAFF	TGCAGCGCTAAAGGGGGTGGCACTGAAGCTTTCTTT
NA	TRBV10-3	TRBJ1-4	NA	CATSWGVNEKLFF	TGTGCCACCAGTTGGGGCGTAAATGAAAAACTGTTTTTT
TRBD1	TRBV5-1	TRBJ1-2	few	CASSGGQGLGYTF	TGCGCCAGCAGCGGCGGACAGGGGCTCGGCTACACCTTC
TRBD1	TRBV15	TRBJ2-4	NA	CATSRSSGTGGLFAKNIQYF	TGTGCCACCAGCAGAAGTTCCGGGACAGGGGGACTATTCGCCAAAAACATTCAGTACTTC
NA	TRBV20-1	TRBJ1-3	few	CSASDGESNTIYF	TGCAGTGCTAGTGACGGGGAATCGAACACCATATATTTT
TRBD1	TRBV20-1	TRBJ2-2	NA	CSARALGQIYTGELFF	TGCAGTGCTAGAGCGCTGGGACAGATCTACACCGGGGAGCTGTTTTTT
NA	TRBV20-1	TRBJ2-1	NA	CSAHKIQFGEQFF	TGCAGTGCCCACAAGATCCAGTTCGGTGAGCAGTTCTTC